This T cell receptor (beta chain) was obtained from a study of beta chain features in type 1 diabetes. Findings and limits, study-wide: When VDJ junctions were examined, type 1 diabetes patients showed fewer insertions and more deletions.

Sorting that relied on CD45RO/CCR7/CD25/CD127/CD95/CD27 yielded CD4+ naive, central memory, regulatory and stem cell-like memory cells. Sorted populations were all over 95% pure. This clone was observed a few times. Antigen specificity is unknown. The CDR3 contains 15 residues. The V end was cut by 2 bases, the J end by 5 bases, with 14 bases between. From germline, CDR1 is LGHNA and CDR2 YNFKEQ. TCRB transcripts that were expressed got sequenced, as all of the isolated RNA had been reverse transcribed. Using immunoSEQ multiplex PCR, the repertoire was profiled, and TCRdb retains in-frame clones only, with some absent. The table shows some 220,000 clones, with roughly a tenth occurring only once.

V gene TRBV4-2 combines with J gene TRBJ2-3; D might be TRBD2 (5 bases). The source of this sequence is a man between 18 and 29 years old in good health. Material: central memory CD4+ T cells from blood. The CDR3 reads CASSQRTPGGDTQYF. The CDR3 nucleotides read TGTGCCAGCAGCCAAAGGACTCCCGGTGGAGATACGCAGTATTTT.